This passage covers 10 T cell receptor beta chains from one sample sequenced in a study of blood T cell repertoires in COVID-19. TCRdb's table, derived via immunoSEQ multiplex PCR, lists solely in-frame clones and lacks some. The sample shows under 300,000 clones, roughly nine tenths of them seen only once. Material: peripheral blood. These receptors all come from a woman aged 25 to 39 with COVID-19, enrolled during active disease.

The chain links TRBV2 to TRBJ2-1; D remains unclear. V gave up 7 bases and J gave up 0 bases, with 10 bases separating them. The length of the CDR3 is 14 residues. Per the germline V gene, CDR1 is SNHLY and CDR2 is FYNNEI. The DNA for the CDR3 is TGTGCCAGCACCGACTTCAGCTCCTACAATGAGCAGTTCTTC. It yields the protein CASTDFSSYNEQFF.

The chain links TRBV18 to TRBJ2-2; TRBD2 agrees at 7 bases. Germline V gene lookup returns CDR1 KGHSH and CDR2 LQKENI. This CDR3 has 14 amino acids. Losses at the gene ends were 7 bases for V and 5 bases for J; bases not matched to a gene: 7. CDR3 in amino acids: CASYRPGGTGELFF. The CDR3 DNA reads TGTGCCAGCTACCGTCCGGGGGGAACCGGGGAGCTGTTTTTT.

This chain connects TRBV19 to TRBJ1-1; the D gene is possibly TRBD1 (6 bases). CDR3 length: 17 amino acids. Trimming cost V 5 bases and J 2 bases, with 21 bases left between them. Germline values: CDR1 LNHDA, CDR2 SQIVND (reference sequence). The DNA for the CDR3 is TGTGCCAGTAGTCCACAACAACTTGACAGGCCAAACACTGAAGCTTTCTTT. This gives the protein CASSPQQLDRPNTEAFF.

This clone was seen a single time. This chain links TRBV27 with TRBJ2-7, with D tentatively TRBD2 (5 bases). The CDR3 has 13 amino acids. Trimming pared 6 bases from V and 3 bases from J, leaving 12 bases between. Germline loops: CDR1 MNHEY, CDR2 SMNVEV (reference sequence). The CDR3 loop is CASRSGLGYEQYF. CDR3 nucleotide sequence: TGTGCCAGCAGGTCAGGACTCGGCTACGAGCAGTACTTC.

This clone was counted a single time. The genes are TRBV4-1 and TRBJ2-1, with 12 bases lining up with TRBD2. With V trimmed by 1 base and J by 9 bases, 13 bases remained unmatched. Germline assignment: CDR1 MGHRA and CDR2 YSYEKL. CDR3 length: 18 amino acids. CDR3 nucleotides: TGCGCCAGCAGCCAAGGCTCGCTAGCGGGGGGGCCTGGTAGTGAGCAGTTCTTC. Its protein is CASSQGSLAGGPGSEQFF.

The rearrangement joins TRBV7-8 to TRBJ2-3; 9 bases map to TRBD2. The germline V gene encodes CDR1 SGHVS and CDR2 FQNEAQ. The CDR3 length is 18 residues. V shed 5 bases and J 5 bases; nucleotides not matched to a gene: 17. CDR3 coding DNA: TGTGCCAGCAGCCCCCGGGGCGGGCGGGGGGGCTGGAAAGATACGCAGTATTTT. Encoded protein: CASSPRGGRGGWKDTQYF.

V usage is TRBV19 and J usage is TRBJ2-7, with 10 bases identical to TRBD2. With 3 bases clipped from V and 3 bases from J, the junction kept 5 bases outside the gene matches. The CDR3 runs to 15 residues. The V gene's germline CDR1 is LNHDA and CDR2 SQIVND (reference sequence). The CDR3 DNA sequence: TGTGCCAGTAGTATTGGGGCTAGCGGGGGCTACGAGCAGTACTTC. It is translated as CASSIGASGGYEQYF.

The chain has TRBV7-6 and TRBJ1-2; TRBD1 might be the D (5 bases). The V gene lost 0 bases and the J gene lost 4 bases, with 12 bases spanning the gap. Germline V CDR1 and CDR2: SGHVS, FNYEAQ. This CDR3 has 15 amino acids. CDR3 nucleotide sequence: TGTGCCAGCAGCTTAGCGGTAGGGGAGGGCTATGGCTACACCTTC. Its protein is CASSLAVGEGYGYTF.

The chain carries TRBV20-1 and TRBJ2-7, with D perhaps TRBD1 (5 bases). In germline, CDR1 is DFQATT, CDR2 SNEGSKA (reference sequence). V was pared by 7 bases and J by 3 bases, with 10 bases between. The CDR3 length is 11 residues. This chain's CDR3 is CSVYRNYEQYF. The CDR3 DNA is TGCAGTGTGTACAGGAACTACGAGCAGTACTTC.

This clone was seen a few times. This sequence joins TRBV6-1 and TRBJ1-2; D may be TRBD1 (5 bases). The CDR3 has 18 residues. The germline gives CDR1 MNHNS, CDR2 SASEGT. Trimming shortened V by 4 bases and J by 4 bases, and 25 bases separated the two germline ends. The CDR3: CASSVGGDTTLYSYGYTF. CDR3 coding DNA: TGTGCCAGCAGTGTCGGGGGTGACACAACCCTTTATAGCTATGGCTACACCTTC.